What follows are 10 T cell receptor beta chains derived from one specimen sequenced in a study of blood T cell repertoires in COVID-19. Method: immunoSEQ multiplex PCR; TCRdb's copy keeps in-frame clones and lacks some. The sample includes 200,000 or so clones, 70% to 90% of them seen just once. Sequenced input: PBMCs or T cells enriched from blood (not recorded which). The receptors shown here come from a woman in her thirties or forties with acute COVID-19.

V usage is TRBV14 and J usage is TRBJ2-1; 15 bases line up with TRBD2. V lost 5 bases and J lost 11; bases outside the gene matches: 7. Germline CDR1 is SGHDN and CDR2 is FVKESK. This CDR3 contains 15 residues. Here the CDR3 reads CASSRGLAGGGKQFF. The CDR3 bases are TGTGCCAGCAGCAGGGGACTAGCGGGAGGAGGCAAGCAGTTCTTC. Full variable domain (remainder filled in from reference TRBV14 and TRBJ2-1): EAGVTQFPSHSVIEKGQTVTLRCDPISGHDNLYWYRRVMGKEIKFLLHFVKESKQDESGMPNNRFLAERTGGTYSTLKVQPAELEDSGVYFCASSRGLAGGGKQFFGPGTRLTVL.

This sequence joins TRBV9 and TRBJ1-2; unclear D gene. Trimming took 0 bases from V and 4 from J, leaving 7 bases between them. This CDR3 spans 13 amino acids. Per germline, CDR1 SGDLS and CDR2 YYNGEE. CDR3 in amino acids: CASSVGSTYGYTF. The CDR3 DNA follows: TGTGCCAGCAGCGTAGGTAGCACCTATGGCTACACCTTC.

CDR3: CASSRTSGKRVSTDTQYF. In DNA, the CDR3 is TGTGCCAGCAGTCGGACTAGCGGGAAGAGGGTTAGCACAGATACGCAGTATTTT. V usage is TRBV3-1 (or the pseudogene TRBV3-2) and J usage is TRBJ2-3; 12 bases are shared with TRBD2. This CDR3 is built from 18 residues. V shed 6 bases and J 0 bases; nucleotides not matched to a gene: 10. Per the germline V gene, CDR1 is LGHDT and CDR2 is YNNKEL (reference sequence).

The chain links TRBV24-1 to TRBJ2-2, with D perhaps matching TRBD1 (5 bases). V lost 1 base, J lost 5 bases, and 10 bases lay in between. The CDR3 is 15 residues long. Looked up from germline, CDR1 is KGHDR and CDR2 is SFDVKD. The DNA for the CDR3 is TGTGCCACCAGTGATTTAGGGGCTCGTACCGGGGAGCTGTTTTTT. This gives the protein CATSDLGARTGELFF.

The chain links TRBV12-3 or TRBV12-4 to TRBJ1-1, with D unclear. V was shortened by 3 bases and J by 1 base, with 3 bases between the two germline ends. The CDR3 runs 12 residues. The CDR3 is CASSFQNTEAFF. The CDR3 nucleotides read TGTGCCAGCAGTTTTCAGAACACTGAAGCTTTCTTT.

The rearrangement joins TRBV11-3 to TRBJ2-7, with 7 bases matching TRBD1. The CDR3 sequence is 13 residues long. The V segment lost 5 bases and the J segment 10 bases; nucleotides outside the gene matches: 11. The V gene's germline CDR1 is SGHNT and CDR2 YENEEA. CDR3 nucleotides: TGTGCCAGCAGCCTACAGGGGCATTTGGTTCAGTACTTC. The encoded protein is CASSLQGHLVQYF.

This clone has a handful of counts. The chain employs TRBV3-1 (or the pseudogene TRBV3-2) and TRBJ2-1; TRBD2 is a possible D gene (6 bases). The CDR3 has 15 residues. Trimming took off 2 bases at V and 5 bases at J, with 13 bases between the two ends. Germline V gene sequence: CDR1 LGHDT, CDR2 YNNKEL (reference sequence). This CDR3 is CASSQFYGSNNEQFF. The CDR3 DNA follows: TGTGCCAGCAGCCAATTCTACGGGAGTAACAATGAGCAGTTCTTC.

This clone was seen a few times. This chain uses TRBV30 with TRBJ1-6; D is ambiguous. There are 12 residues in the CDR3. Germline assignment: CDR1 GTSNPN and CDR2 SVGIG (reference sequence). V lost 0 bases and J 10 bases, leaving 7 bases between the germline ends. CDR3 in DNA: TGTGCCTGGAGTGTAACAAAATCACCCCTCCACTTT. Translated: CAWSVTKSPLHF.

V usage is TRBV19 and J usage is TRBJ2-1; maybe TRBD1 (5 bases). V lost 7 bases and J 7 bases, leaving 17 bases between the germline ends. The CDR3 totals 14 residues. Germline CDR1 reads LNHDA; CDR2 reads SQIVND (reference sequence). The CDR3 is CASTDSSRLNEQFF. DNA for the CDR3: TGTGCCAGTACCGACAGTTCAAGGTTGAATGAGCAGTTCTTC.

The V gene is TRBV28, the J gene TRBJ2-7, with TRBD1 identical over 9 bases. Germline V lookup: CDR1 MDHEN, CDR2 SYDVKM. The CDR3 consists of 17 residues. The J segment lost 2 bases and the V segment lost 5 bases, leaving 13 bases of the junction unmatched. CDR3 region: CASSPSIGTGYPYEQYF. The CDR3, as DNA: TGTGCCAGCAGTCCCTCCATCGGGACAGGGTATCCCTACGAGCAGTACTTC.